Shown below are 5 T cell receptor beta chains from a single sample sequenced in a study of T cell repertoires in cytomegalovirus infection (dated by TCRdb to about 2019). Instrument used: Illumina HiSeq 1500. In-frame beta chains were kept once TCRdb had trimmed the public reads at Q25 with fastp and called clones with MiXCR. Records with the same CDR3 protein are collapsed into one entry carrying the most frequent genes and DNA. Counted in this sample were hundreds of thousands of distinct CDR3 sequences; about 40% of them appeared once. The ten largest make up around 3% of the sample. The sample consisted of PBMCs. These receptors all stem from a human donor in good health (CMV status not recorded). Some clones in this sample may be carry-over from other donors' samples.

This clonotype was seen only a few times. The chain recombines TRBV7-3 with TRBJ1-2; 9 bases match TRBD1. The CDR3 spans 13 residues. Per the germline V gene, CDR1 is SGHTA and CDR2 is FQGTGA. V was pared by 4 bases and J by 6 bases, with 3 bases of the junction left unmatched. CDR3 nucleotide sequence: TGTGCCAGCAGCTCCCGGGACAGGGATGGCTACACCTTC. Its translation is CASSSRDRDGYTF.

This clonotype was seen only a few times. Here the CDR3 DNA reads TGTGCCAGCAGTCCGGACGGACGTACGCAGTATTTT. It is translated as CASSPDGRTQYF. V gene TRBV6-6 combines with J gene TRBJ2-3; D remains unclear. This CDR3 comprises 12 residues. Per the germline V gene, CDR1 is MNHNY and CDR2 is SVGAGI (reference sequence). Trimming left V 5 bases short and J 8 bases short, with 11 bases between.

The chain uses TRBV25-1 and TRBJ1-6; D is perhaps TRBD1 (5 bases). The CDR3 is 15 residues long. V was pared by 7 bases and J by 6 bases, with 16 bases between. Germline V CDR1 and CDR2: MGHDK, SYGVNS. CDR3: CASIDPRQLNSPLHF. In DNA form, the CDR3 reads TGTGCCAGCATTGATCCCCGACAGCTTAATTCACCCCTCCACTTT.

This clonotype was seen repeatedly, ten times or more. The rearrangement joins TRBV2 to TRBJ2-3, with 8 bases lining up with TRBD1. The J segment lost 0 bases and the V segment lost 6 bases, leaving 5 bases of the junction unmatched. Germline CDR1 reads SNHLY; CDR2 reads FYNNEI. The CDR3 sequence is 15 residues long. The CDR3 is CASRGTGKSTDTQYF. The CDR3 DNA follows: TGTGCCAGCAGAGGGACAGGCAAAAGCACAGATACGCAGTATTTT.

The chain has TRBV6-6 and TRBJ2-1; 12 bases match TRBD2. V was clipped by 5 bases and J by 9 bases; unmatched bases: 14. Per germline, CDR1 MNHNY and CDR2 SVGAGI (reference sequence). There are 17 residues in the CDR3. CDR3 sequence: CASSKYNRLAGVIEQFF. In DNA form, the CDR3 reads TGTGCCAGCAGTAAATATAATCGACTAGCGGGGGTAATTGAGCAGTTCTTC.